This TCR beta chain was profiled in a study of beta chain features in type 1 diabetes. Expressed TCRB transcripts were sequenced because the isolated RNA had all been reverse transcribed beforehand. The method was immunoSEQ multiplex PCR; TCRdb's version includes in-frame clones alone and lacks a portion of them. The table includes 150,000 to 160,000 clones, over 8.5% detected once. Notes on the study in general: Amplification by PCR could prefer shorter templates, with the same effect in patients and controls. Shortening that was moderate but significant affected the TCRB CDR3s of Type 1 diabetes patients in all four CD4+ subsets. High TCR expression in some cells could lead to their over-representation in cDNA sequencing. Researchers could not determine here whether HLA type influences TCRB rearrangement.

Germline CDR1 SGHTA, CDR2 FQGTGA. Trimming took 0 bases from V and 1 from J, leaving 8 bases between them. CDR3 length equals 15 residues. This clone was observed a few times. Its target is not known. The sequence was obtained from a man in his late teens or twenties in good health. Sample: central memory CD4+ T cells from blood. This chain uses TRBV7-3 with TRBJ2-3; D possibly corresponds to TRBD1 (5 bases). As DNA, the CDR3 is TGTGCCAGCAGCTTAACAGGGGTGGGCACAGATACGCAGTATTTT. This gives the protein CASSLTGVGTDTQYF.